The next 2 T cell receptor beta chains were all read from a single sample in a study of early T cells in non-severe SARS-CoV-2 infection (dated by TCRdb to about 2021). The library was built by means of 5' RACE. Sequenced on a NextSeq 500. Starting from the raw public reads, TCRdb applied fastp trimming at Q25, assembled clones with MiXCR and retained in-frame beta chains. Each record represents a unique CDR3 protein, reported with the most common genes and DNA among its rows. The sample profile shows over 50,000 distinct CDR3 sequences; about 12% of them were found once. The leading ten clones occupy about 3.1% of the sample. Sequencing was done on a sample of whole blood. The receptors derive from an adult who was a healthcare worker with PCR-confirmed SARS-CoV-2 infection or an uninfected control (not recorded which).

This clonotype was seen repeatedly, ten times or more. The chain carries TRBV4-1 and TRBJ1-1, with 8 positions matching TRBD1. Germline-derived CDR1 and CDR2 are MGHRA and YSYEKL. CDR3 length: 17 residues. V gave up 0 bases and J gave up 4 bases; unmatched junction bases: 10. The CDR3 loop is CASSQDRQGAQGTEAFF. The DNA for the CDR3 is TGCGCCAGCAGCCAAGATCGGCAGGGGGCGCAGGGCACTGAAGCTTTCTTT.

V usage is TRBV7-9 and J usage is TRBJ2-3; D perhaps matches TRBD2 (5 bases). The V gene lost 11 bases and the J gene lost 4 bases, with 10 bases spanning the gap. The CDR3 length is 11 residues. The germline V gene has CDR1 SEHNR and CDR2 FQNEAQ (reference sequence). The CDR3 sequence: CASERSDTQYF. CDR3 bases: TGTGCCTCGGAGCGGTCAGATACGCAGTATTTT.